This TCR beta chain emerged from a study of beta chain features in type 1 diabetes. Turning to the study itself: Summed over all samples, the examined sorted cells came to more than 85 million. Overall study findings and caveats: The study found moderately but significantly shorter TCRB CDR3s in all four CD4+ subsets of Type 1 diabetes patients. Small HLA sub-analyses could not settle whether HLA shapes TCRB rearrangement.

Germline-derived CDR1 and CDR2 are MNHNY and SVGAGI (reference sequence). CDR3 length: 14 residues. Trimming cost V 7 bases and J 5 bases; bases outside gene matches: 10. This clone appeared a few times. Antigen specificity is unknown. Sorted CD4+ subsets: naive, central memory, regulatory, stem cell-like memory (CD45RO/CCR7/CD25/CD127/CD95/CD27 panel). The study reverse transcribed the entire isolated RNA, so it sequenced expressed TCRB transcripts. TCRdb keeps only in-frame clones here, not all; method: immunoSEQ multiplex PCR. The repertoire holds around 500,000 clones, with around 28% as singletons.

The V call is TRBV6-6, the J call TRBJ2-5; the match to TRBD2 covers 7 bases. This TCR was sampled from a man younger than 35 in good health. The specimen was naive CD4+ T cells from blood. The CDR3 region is CASNVRGSMETQYF. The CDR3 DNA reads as TGTGCCAGCAATGTCCGCGGGAGTATGGAGACCCAGTACTTC.